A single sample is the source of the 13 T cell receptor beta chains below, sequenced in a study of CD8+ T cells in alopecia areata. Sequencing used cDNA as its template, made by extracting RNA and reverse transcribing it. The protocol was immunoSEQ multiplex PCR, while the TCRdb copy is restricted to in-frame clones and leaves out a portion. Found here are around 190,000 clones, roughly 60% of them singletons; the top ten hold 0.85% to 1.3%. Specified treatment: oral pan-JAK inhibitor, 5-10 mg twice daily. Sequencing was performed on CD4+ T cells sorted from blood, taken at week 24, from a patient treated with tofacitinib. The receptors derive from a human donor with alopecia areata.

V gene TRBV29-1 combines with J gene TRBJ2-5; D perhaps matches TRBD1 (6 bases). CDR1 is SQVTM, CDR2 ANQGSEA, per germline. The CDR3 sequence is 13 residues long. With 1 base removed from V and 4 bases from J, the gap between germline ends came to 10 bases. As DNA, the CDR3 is TGCAGCGTTGAAGTTTGGGGGCGAGAGACCCAGTACTTC. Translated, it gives CSVEVWGRETQYF.

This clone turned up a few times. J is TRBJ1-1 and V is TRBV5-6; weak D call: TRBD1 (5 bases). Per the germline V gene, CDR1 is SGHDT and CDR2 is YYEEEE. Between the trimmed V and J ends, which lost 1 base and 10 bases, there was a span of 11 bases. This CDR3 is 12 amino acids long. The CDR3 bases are TGTGCCAGCAGCTTGAGTAGAGGGACAGCTTTCTTT. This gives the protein CASSLSRGTAFF.

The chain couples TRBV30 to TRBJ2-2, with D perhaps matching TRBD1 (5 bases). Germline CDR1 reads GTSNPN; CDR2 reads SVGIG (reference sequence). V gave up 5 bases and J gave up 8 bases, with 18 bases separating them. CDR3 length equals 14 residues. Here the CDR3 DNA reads TGTGCCTGGCAAGGGGCGATGTTGGAGGGGGAGCTGTTTTTT. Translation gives CAWQGAMLEGELFF.

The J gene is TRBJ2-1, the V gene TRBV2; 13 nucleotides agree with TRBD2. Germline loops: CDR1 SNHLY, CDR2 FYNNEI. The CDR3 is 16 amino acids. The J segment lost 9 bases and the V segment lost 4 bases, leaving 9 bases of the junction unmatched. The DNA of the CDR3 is TGTGCCAGCAGTGTCGTAAGGACTAGCGGGGGATCTGAGCAGTTCTTC. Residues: CASSVVRTSGGSEQFF.

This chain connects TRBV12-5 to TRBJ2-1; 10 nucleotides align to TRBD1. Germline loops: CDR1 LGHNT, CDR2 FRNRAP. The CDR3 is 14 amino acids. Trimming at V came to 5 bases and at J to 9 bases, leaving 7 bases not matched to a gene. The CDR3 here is CASGKGQGTGEQFF. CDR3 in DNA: TGTGCTAGTGGTAAGGGACAGGGGACGGGTGAGCAGTTCTTC.

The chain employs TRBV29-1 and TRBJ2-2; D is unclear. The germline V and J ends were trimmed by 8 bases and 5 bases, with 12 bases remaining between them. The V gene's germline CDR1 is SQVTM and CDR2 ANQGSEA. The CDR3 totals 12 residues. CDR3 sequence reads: CSSSEVTGELFF. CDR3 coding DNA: TGCAGCTCTTCAGAGGTGACCGGGGAGCTGTTTTTT.

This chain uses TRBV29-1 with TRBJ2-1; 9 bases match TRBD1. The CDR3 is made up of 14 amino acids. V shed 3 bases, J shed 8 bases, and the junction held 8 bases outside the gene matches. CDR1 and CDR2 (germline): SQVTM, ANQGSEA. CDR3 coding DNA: TGCAGCGTTGACACCGGGACAGGGACACATGAGCAGTTCTTC. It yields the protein CSVDTGTGTHEQFF.

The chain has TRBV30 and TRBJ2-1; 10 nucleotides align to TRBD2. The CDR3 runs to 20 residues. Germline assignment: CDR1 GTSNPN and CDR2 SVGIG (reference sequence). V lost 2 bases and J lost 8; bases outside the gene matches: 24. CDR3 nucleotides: TGTGCCTGGAGTTCACATCCTCCGAGCGGGGGGGCCAAGTCTCTCGATGAGCAGTTCTTC. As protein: CAWSSHPPSGGAKSLDEQFF.

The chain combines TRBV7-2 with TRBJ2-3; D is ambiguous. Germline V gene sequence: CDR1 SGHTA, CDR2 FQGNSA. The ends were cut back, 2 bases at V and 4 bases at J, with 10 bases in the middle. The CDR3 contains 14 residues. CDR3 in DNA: TGTGCCAGCAGCTTAACTTGGGATTCAGATACGCAGTATTTT. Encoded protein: CASSLTWDSDTQYF. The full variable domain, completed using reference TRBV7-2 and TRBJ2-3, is GAGVSQSPSNKVTEKGKDVELRCDPISGHTALYWYRQSLGQGLEFLIYFQGNSAPDKSGLPSDRFSAERTGGSVSTLTIQRTQQEDSAVYLCASSLTWDSDTQYFGPGTRLTVL.

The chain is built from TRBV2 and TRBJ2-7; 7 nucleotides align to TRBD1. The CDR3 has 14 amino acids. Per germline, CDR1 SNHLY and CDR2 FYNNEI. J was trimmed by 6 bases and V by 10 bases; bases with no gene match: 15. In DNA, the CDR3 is TGTGCCAACACAGGGGATCTTAGATCTGGCGAGCAGTACTTC. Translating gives CANTGDLRSGEQYF.

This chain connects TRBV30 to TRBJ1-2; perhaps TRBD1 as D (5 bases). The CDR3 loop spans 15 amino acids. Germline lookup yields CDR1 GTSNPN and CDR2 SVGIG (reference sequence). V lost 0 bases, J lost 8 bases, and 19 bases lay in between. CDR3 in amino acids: CAWSVGGTHRGGYTF. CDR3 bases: TGTGCCTGGAGTGTAGGCGGGACCCACCGAGGAGGCTACACCTTC.

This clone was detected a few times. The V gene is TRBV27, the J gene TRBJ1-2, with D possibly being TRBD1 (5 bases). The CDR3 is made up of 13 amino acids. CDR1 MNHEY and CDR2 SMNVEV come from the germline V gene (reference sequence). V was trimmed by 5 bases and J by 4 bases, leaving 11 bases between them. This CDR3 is CASSRDPLYGYTF. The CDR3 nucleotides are TGTGCCAGCAGTCGGGACCCGCTCTATGGCTACACCTTC.

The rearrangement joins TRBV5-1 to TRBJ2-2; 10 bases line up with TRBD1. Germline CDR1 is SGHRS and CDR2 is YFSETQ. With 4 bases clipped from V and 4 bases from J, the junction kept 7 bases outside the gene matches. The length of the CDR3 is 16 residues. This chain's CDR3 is CASSHRTGGSTGELFF. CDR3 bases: TGCGCCAGCAGCCACCGGACAGGGGGGTCCACCGGGGAGCTGTTTTTT.